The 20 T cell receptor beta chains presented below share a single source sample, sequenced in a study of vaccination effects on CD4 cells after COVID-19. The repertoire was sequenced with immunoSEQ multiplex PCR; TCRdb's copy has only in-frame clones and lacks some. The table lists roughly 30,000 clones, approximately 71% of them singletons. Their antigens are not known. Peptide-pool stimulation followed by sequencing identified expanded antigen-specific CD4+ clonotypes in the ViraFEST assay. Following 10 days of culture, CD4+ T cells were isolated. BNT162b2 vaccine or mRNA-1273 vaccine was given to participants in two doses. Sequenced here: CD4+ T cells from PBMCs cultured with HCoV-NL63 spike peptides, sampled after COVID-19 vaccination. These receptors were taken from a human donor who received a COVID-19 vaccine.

CDR3 residues: CASSPRSSSYNEQFF. DNA of the CDR3: TGTGCCAGCAGCCCCCGCAGCAGCTCCTACAATGAGCAGTTCTTC. The gene calls are TRBV5-4 and TRBJ2-1; D not certain. Germline assignment: CDR1 SGHNT and CDR2 YYREEE (reference sequence). The CDR3 consists of 15 residues. Trimming removed 4 bases at V and 0 bases at J, with 11 bases between.

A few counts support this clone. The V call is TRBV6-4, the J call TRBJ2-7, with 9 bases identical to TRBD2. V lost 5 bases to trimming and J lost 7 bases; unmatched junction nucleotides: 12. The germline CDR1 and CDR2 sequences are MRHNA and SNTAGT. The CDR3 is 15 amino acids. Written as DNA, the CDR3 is TGTGCCAGCAGTCCTGTCCCGGGACTAGCTGGGGAGCAGTACTTC. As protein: CASSPVPGLAGEQYF.

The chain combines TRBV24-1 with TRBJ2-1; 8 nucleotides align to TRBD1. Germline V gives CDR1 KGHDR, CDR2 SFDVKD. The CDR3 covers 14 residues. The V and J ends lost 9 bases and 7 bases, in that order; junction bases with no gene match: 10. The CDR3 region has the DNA TGTGCCACCCAAACAGGGGGTGCGTCGAATGAGCAGTTCTTC. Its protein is CATQTGGASNEQFF.

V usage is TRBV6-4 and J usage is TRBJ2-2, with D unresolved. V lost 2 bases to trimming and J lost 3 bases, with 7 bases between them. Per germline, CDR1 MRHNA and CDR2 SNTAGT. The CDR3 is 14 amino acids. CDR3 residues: CASSDGGDTGELFF. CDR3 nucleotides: TGTGCCAGCAGTGACGGTGGGGACACCGGGGAGCTGTTTTTT.

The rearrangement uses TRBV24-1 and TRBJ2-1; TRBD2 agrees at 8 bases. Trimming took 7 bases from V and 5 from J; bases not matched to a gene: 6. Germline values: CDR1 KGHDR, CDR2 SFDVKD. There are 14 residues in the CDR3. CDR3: CATSVSGMNNEQFF. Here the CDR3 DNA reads TGTGCCACCAGCGTTAGCGGGATGAACAATGAGCAGTTCTTC.

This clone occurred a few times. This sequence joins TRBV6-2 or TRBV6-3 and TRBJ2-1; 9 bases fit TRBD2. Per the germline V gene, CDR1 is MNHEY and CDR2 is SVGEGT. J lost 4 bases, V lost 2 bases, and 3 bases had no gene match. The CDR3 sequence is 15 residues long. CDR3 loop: CASSYSSGSYNEQFF. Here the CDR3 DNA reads TGTGCCAGCAGTTACAGTAGCGGGAGTTACAATGAGCAGTTCTTC.

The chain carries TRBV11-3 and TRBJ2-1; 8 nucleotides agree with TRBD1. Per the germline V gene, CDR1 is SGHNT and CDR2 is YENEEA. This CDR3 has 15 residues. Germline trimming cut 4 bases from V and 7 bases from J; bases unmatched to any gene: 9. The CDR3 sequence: CASSSGQESWNEQFF. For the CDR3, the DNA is TGTGCCAGCAGCTCGGGACAGGAAAGTTGGAATGAGCAGTTCTTC. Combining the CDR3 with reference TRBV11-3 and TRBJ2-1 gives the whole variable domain EAGVVQSPRYKIIEKKQPVAFWCNPISGHNTLYWYLQNLGQGPELLIRYENEEAVDDSQLPKDRFSAERLKGVDSTLKIQPAELGDSAVYLCASSSGQESWNEQFFGPGTRLTVL.

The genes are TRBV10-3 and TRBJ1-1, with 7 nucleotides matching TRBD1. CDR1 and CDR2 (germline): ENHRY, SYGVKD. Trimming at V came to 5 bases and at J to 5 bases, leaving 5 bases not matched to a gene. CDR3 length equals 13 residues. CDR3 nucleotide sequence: TGTGCCATCAGTCCGGGACAGAGAACTGAAGCTTTCTTT. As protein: CAISPGQRTEAFF.

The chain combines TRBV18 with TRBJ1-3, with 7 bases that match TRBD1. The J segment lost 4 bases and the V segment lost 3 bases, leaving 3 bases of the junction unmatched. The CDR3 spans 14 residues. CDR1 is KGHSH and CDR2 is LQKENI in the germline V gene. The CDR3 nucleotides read TGTGCCAGCTCACCTCCGGGACAGGGAAACACCATATATTTT. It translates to CASSPPGQGNTIYF. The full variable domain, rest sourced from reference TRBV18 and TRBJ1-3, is NAGVMQNPRHLVRRRGQEARLRCSPMKGHSHVYWYRQLPEEGLKFMVYLQKENIIDESGMPKERFSAEFPKEGPSILRIQQVVRGDSAAYFCASSPPGQGNTIYFGEGSWLTVV.

The CDR3 is CASSFGTGADGYTF. CDR3 bases: TGCGCCAGCAGCTTTGGTACAGGGGCAGATGGCTACACCTTC. The chain joins TRBV5-1 to TRBJ1-2; 7 bases are shared with TRBD1. Germline V gives CDR1 SGHRS, CDR2 YFSETQ. The CDR3 covers 14 residues. V lost 2 bases and J lost 6; bases outside the gene matches: 7.

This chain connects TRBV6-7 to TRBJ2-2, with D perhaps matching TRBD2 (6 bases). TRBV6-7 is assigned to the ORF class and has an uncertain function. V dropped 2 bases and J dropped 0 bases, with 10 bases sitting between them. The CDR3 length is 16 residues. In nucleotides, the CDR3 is TGTGCCAGCAGTTACCCCGGGACTCCGAACACCGGGGAGCTGTTTTTT. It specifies CASSYPGTPNTGELFF.

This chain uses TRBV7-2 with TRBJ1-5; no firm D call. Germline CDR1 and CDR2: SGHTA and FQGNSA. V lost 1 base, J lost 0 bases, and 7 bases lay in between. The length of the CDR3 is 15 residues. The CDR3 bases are TGTGCCAGCAGCTTAGGCCTCTATAGCAATCAGCCCCAGCATTTT. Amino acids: CASSLGLYSNQPQHF.

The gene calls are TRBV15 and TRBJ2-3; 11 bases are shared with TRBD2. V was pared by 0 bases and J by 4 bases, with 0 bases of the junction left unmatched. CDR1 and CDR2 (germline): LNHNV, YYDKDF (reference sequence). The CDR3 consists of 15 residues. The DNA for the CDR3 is TGTGCCACCAGCAGAGAGACTAGCGGGGCAGATACGCAGTATTTT. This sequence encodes CATSRETSGADTQYF.

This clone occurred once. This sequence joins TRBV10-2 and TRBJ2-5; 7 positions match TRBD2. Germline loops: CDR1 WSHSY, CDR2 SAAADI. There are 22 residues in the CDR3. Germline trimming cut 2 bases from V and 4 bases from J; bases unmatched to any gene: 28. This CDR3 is CASSETLDWLADFPSGRETQYF. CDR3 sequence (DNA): TGCGCCAGCAGTGAGACACTTGATTGGCTAGCGGATTTCCCCAGTGGTCGAGAGACCCAGTACTTC.

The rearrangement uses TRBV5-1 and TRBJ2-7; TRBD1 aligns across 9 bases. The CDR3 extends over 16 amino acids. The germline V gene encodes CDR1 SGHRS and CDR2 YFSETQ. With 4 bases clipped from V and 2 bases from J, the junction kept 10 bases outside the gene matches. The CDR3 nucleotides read TGCGCCAGCAGCCTGGGTAGGGACAGGGTCACCTACGAGCAGTACTTC. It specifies CASSLGRDRVTYEQYF. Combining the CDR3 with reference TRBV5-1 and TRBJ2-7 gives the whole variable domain KAGVTQTPRYLIKTRGQQVTLSCSPISGHRSVSWYQQTPGQGLQFLFEYFSETQRNKGNFPGRFSGRQFSNSRSEMNVSTLELGDSALYLCASSLGRDRVTYEQYFGPGTRLTVT.

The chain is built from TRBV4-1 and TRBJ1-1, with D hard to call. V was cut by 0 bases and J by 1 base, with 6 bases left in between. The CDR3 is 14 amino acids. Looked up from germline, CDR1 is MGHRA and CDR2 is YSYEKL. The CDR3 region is CASSQEGWNTEAFF. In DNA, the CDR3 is TGCGCCAGCAGCCAAGAAGGGTGGAACACTGAAGCTTTCTTT.

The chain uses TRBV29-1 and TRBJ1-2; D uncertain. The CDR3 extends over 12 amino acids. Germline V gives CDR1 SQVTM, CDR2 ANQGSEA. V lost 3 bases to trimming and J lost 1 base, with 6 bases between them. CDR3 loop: CSVEGSNYGYTF. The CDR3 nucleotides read TGCAGCGTTGAGGGCAGTAACTATGGCTACACCTTC.

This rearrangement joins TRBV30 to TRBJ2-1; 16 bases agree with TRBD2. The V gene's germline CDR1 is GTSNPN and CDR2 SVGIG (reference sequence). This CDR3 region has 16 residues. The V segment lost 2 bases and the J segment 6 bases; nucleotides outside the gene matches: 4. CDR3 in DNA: TGTGCCTGGAGTACCGGGACTAGCGGGGGGGCCAATGAGCAGTTCTTC. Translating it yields CAWSTGTSGGANEQFF. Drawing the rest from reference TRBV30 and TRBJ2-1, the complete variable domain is SQTIHQWPATLVQPVGSPLSLECTVEGTSNPNLYWYRQAAGRGLQLLFYSVGIGQISSEVPQNLSASRPQDRQFILSSKKLLLSDSGFYLCAWSTGTSGGANEQFFGPGTRLTVL.

The CDR3 DNA follows: TGTGCCACCAGCAGAGATGTCGGTTCCCAGCATTTT. This translates into CATSRDVGSQHF. V is TRBV15 and J is TRBJ1-5; unclear D gene. CDR3 size: 12 residues. The V and J ends lost 0 bases and 11 bases respectively, with 8 bases between them. CDR1 is LNHNV and CDR2 is YYDKDF in the germline V gene (reference sequence).

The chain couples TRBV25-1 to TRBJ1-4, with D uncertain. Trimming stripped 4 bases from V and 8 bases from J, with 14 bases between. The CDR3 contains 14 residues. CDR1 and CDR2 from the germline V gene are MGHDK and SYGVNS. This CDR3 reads CASSGSSYREKLFF. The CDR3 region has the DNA TGTGCCAGCAGTGGCAGCAGCTATCGAGAAAAACTGTTTTTT.